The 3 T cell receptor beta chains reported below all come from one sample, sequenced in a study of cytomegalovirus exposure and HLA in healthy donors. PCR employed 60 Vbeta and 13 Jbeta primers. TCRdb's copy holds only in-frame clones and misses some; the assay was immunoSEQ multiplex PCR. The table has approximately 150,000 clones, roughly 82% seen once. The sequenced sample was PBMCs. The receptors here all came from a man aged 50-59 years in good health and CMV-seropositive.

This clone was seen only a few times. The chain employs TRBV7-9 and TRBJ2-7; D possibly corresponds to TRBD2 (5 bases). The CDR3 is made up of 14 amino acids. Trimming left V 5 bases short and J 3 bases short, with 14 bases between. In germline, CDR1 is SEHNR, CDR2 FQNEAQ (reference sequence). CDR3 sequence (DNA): TGTGCCAGCAGCCCCCCGGTGGGGAGCTACGAGCAGTACTTC. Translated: CASSPPVGSYEQYF. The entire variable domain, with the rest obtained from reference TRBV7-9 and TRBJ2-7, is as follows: DTGVSQNPRHKITKRGQNVTFRCDPISEHNRLYWYRQTLGQGPEFLTYFQNEAQLEKSRLLSDRFSAERPKGSFSTLEIQRTEQGDSAMYLCASSPPVGSYEQYFGPGTRLTVT.

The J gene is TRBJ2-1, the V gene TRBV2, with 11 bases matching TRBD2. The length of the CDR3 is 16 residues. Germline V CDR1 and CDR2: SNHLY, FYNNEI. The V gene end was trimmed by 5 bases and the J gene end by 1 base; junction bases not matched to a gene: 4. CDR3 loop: CASSIRLAGSYNEQFF. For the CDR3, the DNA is TGTGCCAGCAGTATTCGACTAGCGGGGTCCTACAATGAGCAGTTCTTC.

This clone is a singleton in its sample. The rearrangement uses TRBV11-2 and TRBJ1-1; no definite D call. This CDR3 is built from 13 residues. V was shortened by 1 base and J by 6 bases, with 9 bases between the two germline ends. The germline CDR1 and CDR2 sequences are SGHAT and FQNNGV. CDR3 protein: CASSLGEASEAFF. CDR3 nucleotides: TGTGCCAGCAGCTTAGGGGAGGCATCTGAAGCTTTCTTT. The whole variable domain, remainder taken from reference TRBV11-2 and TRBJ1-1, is EAGVAQSPRYKIIEKRQSVAFWCNPISGHATLYWYQQILGQGPKLLIQFQNNGVVDDSQLPKDRFSAERLKGVDSTLKIQPAKLEDSAVYLCASSLGEASEAFFGQGTRLTVV.